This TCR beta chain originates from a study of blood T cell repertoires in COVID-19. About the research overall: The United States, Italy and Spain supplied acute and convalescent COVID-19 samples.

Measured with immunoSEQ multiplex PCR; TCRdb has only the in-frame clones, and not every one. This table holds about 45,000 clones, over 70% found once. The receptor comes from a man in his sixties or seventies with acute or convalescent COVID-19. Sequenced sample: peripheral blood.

CDR3 sequence (DNA): TGTGCCAGCAGTTACTCTAGCGGGGGGATTTACAATGAGCAGTTCTTC. This codes for CASSYSSGGIYNEQFF. This chain connects TRBV6-2 or TRBV6-3 to TRBJ2-1; 10 bases agree with TRBD2. Germline V gene lookup returns CDR1 MNHEY and CDR2 SVGEGT. Trimming cost V 0 bases and J 4 bases; bases outside gene matches: 3. This CDR3 contains 16 residues.